Following are 9 T cell receptor beta chains from one sample sequenced in a study of T-cell memory formation after mild COVID-19 (dated by TCRdb to 2020 to 2022). The method was 5' RACE. Sequencing was carried out with an Illumina NovaSeq 6000. TCRdb's own reprocessing of the public reads used fastp at Q25 and MiXCR and kept productive beta chains. Every entry covers one CDR3 protein and lists the most common genes and DNA from its rows. This sample gives hundreds of thousands of distinct CDR3 sequences in total; 8.2% of them show up just once. The ten top clones hold 20% to 25% of the sample. Sequenced input: PBMCs or a T cell subset sorted from them (not recorded which). The receptors shown here come from a man in his late teens or twenties who had mild COVID-19 (a few samples of this study predate the infection). The sample titles of this study are shuffled in the database, so cell type and time point are left out; the donor was told from shared clones.

This clonotype appeared a few times. This sequence joins TRBV7-2 and TRBJ2-4; unclear D gene. CDR3 length: 14 amino acids. The germline V gene has CDR1 SGHTA and CDR2 FQGNSA. Trimming removed 1 base from V and 3 bases from J, with 7 bases in between. The CDR3: CASSLGAVKNIQYF. In nucleotides, the CDR3 is TGTGCCAGCAGCTTAGGGGCGGTCAAAAACATTCAGTACTTC.

This clonotype was counted a few times. The chain recombines TRBV12-3 or TRBV12-4 with TRBJ2-1; possibly TRBD2 for D (7 bases). This CDR3 spans 16 amino acids. V shed 7 bases and J shed 5 bases, with 21 bases lying between them. The CDR3 nucleotides are TGTGCCAGCACCGCCCCAGCCGGGGGGCTGCACAATGAGCAGTTCTTC. It translates to CASTAPAGGLHNEQFF.

This clonotype was counted between two and nine times. V usage is TRBV5-1 and J usage is TRBJ1-3; D is unclear. V lost 0 bases and J lost 3, with 7 bases in between. In germline, CDR1 is SGHRS, CDR2 YFSETQ. This CDR3 comprises 14 residues. The CDR3 reads CASSLAGYGNTIYF. In nucleotides, the CDR3 is TGCGCCAGCAGCTTGGCAGGCTATGGAAACACCATATATTTT. Complete variable domain (other parts from reference TRBV5-1 and TRBJ1-3): KAGVTQTPRYLIKTRGQQVTLSCSPISGHRSVSWYQQTPGQGLQFLFEYFSETQRNKGNFPGRFSGRQFSNSRSEMNVSTLELGDSALYLCASSLAGYGNTIYFGEGSWLTVV.

This clonotype showed up many times. V is TRBV5-1 and J is TRBJ2-3, with a weak D call TRBD2 (6 bases). The germline V gene encodes CDR1 SGHRS and CDR2 YFSETQ. CDR3 length: 15 amino acids. V was clipped by 1 base and J by 5 bases, with 14 bases between them. CDR3 in amino acids: CASSLQAAGGDTQYF. The DNA for the CDR3 is TGCGCCAGCAGCTTGCAAGCGGCCGGGGGAGATACGCAGTATTTT.

This chain uses TRBV27 with TRBJ1-4; D not resolved. The CDR3 has 14 residues. Deletions cut 8 bases from V and 6 bases from J, with 16 bases between. Germline V CDR1 and CDR2: MNHEY, SMNVEV (reference sequence). CDR3 sequence (DNA): TGTGCCAGCGCGGCATGGAGCGGTGATGAAAAACTGTTTTTT. Its translation is CASAAWSGDEKLFF.

This rearrangement joins TRBV25-1 to TRBJ1-1, with 7 bases fitting TRBD1. V shed 6 bases and J 3 bases; nucleotides not matched to a gene: 4. This CDR3 is 13 amino acids long. CDR1 and CDR2 from the germline V gene are MGHDK and SYGVNS. Written as DNA, the CDR3 is TGTGCCAGCAGGGGACAGCTGGACACTGAAGCTTTCTTT. It specifies CASRGQLDTEAFF. The variable domain in full, completed from reference TRBV25-1 and TRBJ1-1, reads EADIYQTPRYLVIGTGKKITLECSQTMGHDKMYWYQQDPGMELHLIHYSYGVNSTEKGDLSSESTVSRIRTEHFPLTLESARPSHTSQYLCASRGQLDTEAFFGQGTRLTVV.

This clonotype showed up just a few times. The rearrangement joins TRBV6-4 to TRBJ2-2; D is unresolved. Trimming pared 2 bases from V and 4 bases from J, leaving 5 bases between. Germline loops: CDR1 MRHNA, CDR2 SNTAGT. The CDR3 has 13 amino acids. CDR3 in DNA: TGTGCCAGCAGTGACCTTAGCACCGGGGAGCTGTTTTTT. Residues: CASSDLSTGELFF.

This sequence joins TRBV4-3 and TRBJ2-7, with 10 bases that match TRBD1. V was pared by 0 bases and J by 6 bases, with 8 bases of the junction left unmatched. This CDR3 is 16 amino acids long. CDR1 and CDR2 (germline): LGHNA, YSLEER. Here the CDR3 reads CASSQDSGGQGIEQYF. In DNA, the CDR3 is TGCGCCAGCAGCCAAGATTCGGGGGGACAGGGGATCGAGCAGTACTTC.

The chain uses TRBV29-1 and TRBJ1-1, with D perhaps TRBD1 (6 bases). Trimming removed 6 bases from V and 7 bases from J, with 9 bases in between. There are 10 residues in the CDR3. Germline lookup yields CDR1 SQVTM and CDR2 ANQGSEA. The chain's CDR3 is CSVNRDEAFF. The CDR3 region has the DNA TGCAGCGTAAACAGGGATGAAGCTTTCTTT.